One sample yielded the 14 T cell receptor beta chains listed below, sequenced in a study of T cell responses to AZD1222 COVID-19 vaccine. Sequencing used immunoSEQ multiplex PCR; TCRdb keeps in-frame clones, though not all of them. The sample has 50,000 to 65,000 clones, over 75% seen once. Source: peripheral blood, taken 28 days after the second AZD1222 dose. Receptor source: an adult who received the AZD1222 COVID-19 vaccine.

This chain joins TRBV30 and TRBJ1-2; D not resolved. Trimming stripped 4 bases from V and 4 bases from J, with 19 bases between. Germline V lookup: CDR1 GTSNPN, CDR2 SVGIG (reference sequence). This CDR3 is built from 15 residues. In nucleotides, the CDR3 is TGTGCCTGGACTCCGCCCTGGAACATACTCTATGGCTACACCTTC. Its protein is CAWTPPWNILYGYTF.

V gene TRBV4-1 combines with J gene TRBJ2-3; D is possibly TRBD2 (6 bases). Trimming left V 6 bases short and J 4 bases short, with 14 bases between. Germline V CDR1 and CDR2: MGHRA, YSYEKL. CDR3 length equals 14 residues. CDR3 in amino acids: CASSRLDPADTQYF. For the CDR3, the DNA is TGCGCCAGCAGTCGACTAGACCCGGCAGATACGCAGTATTTT.

CDR3 protein: CASIPVGGLGNEQFF. CDR3 bases: TGTGCCAGCATCCCCGTGGGGGGGCTAGGGAATGAGCAGTTCTTC. The chain recombines TRBV6-1 with TRBJ2-1; D is possibly TRBD2 (7 bases). Germline CDR1 MNHNS, CDR2 SASEGT. The CDR3 runs to 15 residues. Between the trimmed V and J ends, which lost 7 bases and 7 bases, there was a span of 20 bases.

The chain is built from TRBV28 and TRBJ2-7, with no clear D. V lost 2 bases and J lost 0, with 5 bases in between. The CDR3 consists of 13 residues. Per the germline V gene, CDR1 is MDHEN and CDR2 is SYDVKM. CDR3 protein: CASSLLFSYEQYF. The CDR3 bases are TGTGCCAGCAGTTTACTCTTCTCCTACGAGCAGTACTTC.

V gene TRBV4-2 combines with J gene TRBJ1-6; D may be TRBD1 (6 bases). The ends were cut back, 1 base at V and 3 bases at J, with 13 bases in the middle. Looked up from germline, CDR1 is LGHNA and CDR2 is YNFKEQ. CDR3 size: 17 residues. In nucleotides, the CDR3 is TGTGCCAGCAGCCAAGGTGGGACAAGCTTCTATAATTCACCCCTCCACTTT. Translation gives CASSQGGTSFYNSPLHF.

The gene calls are TRBV3-1 (or the pseudogene TRBV3-2) and TRBJ2-3; tentatively, D is TRBD2 (6 bases). CDR1 is LGHDT and CDR2 is YNNKEL in the germline V gene (reference sequence). The germline V and J ends were trimmed by 4 bases and 6 bases, with 14 bases remaining between them. The CDR3 consists of 14 residues. CDR3 residues: CASSLSGGRDTQYF. CDR3 DNA: TGTGCCAGCAGCCTCAGCGGAGGGAGGGATACGCAGTATTTT.

The chain recombines TRBV7-6 with TRBJ2-5; 14 nucleotides line up with TRBD2. Trimming removed 2 bases from V and 9 bases from J; junction bases left unmatched: 8. CDR3 size: 16 residues. CDR1 SGHVS and CDR2 FNYEAQ come from the germline V gene. The CDR3 DNA is TGTGCCAGCAGCTTATCGGGACTAGCGGGAGTAACCCCCCAGTACTTC. It encodes CASSLSGLAGVTPQYF.

V and J are TRBV25-1 and TRBJ2-2, with 7 nucleotides matching TRBD1. From germline, CDR1 is MGHDK and CDR2 SYGVNS. V lost 1 base, J lost 5 bases, and 10 bases stayed unmatched. The CDR3 contains 17 residues. The CDR3 region has the DNA TGTGCCAGCAGTGAATTTGGAAGACAGGGCAGGACCGGGGAGCTGTTTTTT. This translates into CASSEFGRQGRTGELFF.

The chain joins TRBV7-3 to TRBJ2-3; D gene unclear. The germline CDR1 and CDR2 sequences are SGHTA and FQGTGA. This CDR3 spans 17 amino acids. Deletions cut 1 base from V and 4 bases from J, with 18 bases between. The DNA for the CDR3 is TGTGCCAGCAGCTTAAATCTGGGGTCAAGCGCGTCAGATACGCAGTATTTT. Residues: CASSLNLGSSASDTQYF. Combining the CDR3 with reference TRBV7-3 and TRBJ2-3 gives the whole variable domain GAGVSQTPSNKVTEKGKYVELRCDPISGHTALYWYRQSLGQGPEFLIYFQGTGAADDSGLPNDRFFAVRPEGSVSTLKIQRTERGDSAVYLCASSLNLGSSASDTQYFGPGTRLTVL.

This clone has a single count. This chain connects TRBV27 to TRBJ1-6; tentative D call: TRBD1 (6 bases). V lost 0 bases and J lost 10, with 13 bases in between. CDR3 length: 15 amino acids. Germline CDR1 MNHEY, CDR2 SMNVEV (reference sequence). The CDR3 DNA follows: TGTGCCAGCAGTTTATCGAGGGCAGGGGAATCACCCCTCCACTTT. Its protein is CASSLSRAGESPLHF.

This chain connects TRBV4-3 to TRBJ2-1; D uncertain. The CDR3 has 14 amino acids. Germline V lookup: CDR1 LGHNA, CDR2 YSLEER. V was shortened by 1 base and J by 9 bases, with 13 bases between the two germline ends. The CDR3: CASSQGGSPVEQFF. CDR3 coding DNA: TGCGCCAGCAGCCAAGGTGGCAGCCCCGTTGAGCAGTTCTTC.

Notes on this clone: One end of the junction is discordant with germline, which a read error may explain. The rearrangement uses TRBV18 and TRBJ1-5; D not resolved. The CDR3 is 16 residues long. Germline V CDR1 and CDR2: KGHSH, LQKENI. The CDR3 spells CASSPPGSGGKQPQHF. The CDR3 bases are TGTGCCAGCTCACCACCAGGGTCGGGCGGCAAACAGCCCCAGCATTTT.

This rearrangement joins TRBV4-3 to TRBJ1-2; D might be TRBD1 (5 bases). CDR1 and CDR2 (germline): LGHNA, YSLEER. V lost 4 bases and J 5 bases, leaving 14 bases between the germline ends. The CDR3 is 14 residues long. The CDR3 sequence is CASSLSGTDYGYTF. In DNA form, the CDR3 reads TGCGCCAGCAGCCTGTCCGGGACTGATTATGGCTACACCTTC.

The CDR3 DNA reads TGTGCCAGCAGCCACAGGACCGCAGGGGAAAACACTGAAGCTTTCTTT. Its protein product is CASSHRTAGENTEAFF. The chain couples TRBV11-2 to TRBJ1-1, with D possibly TRBD1 on 6 matching bases. Germline CDR1 reads SGHAT; CDR2 reads FQNNGV. V was trimmed by 5 bases and J by 2 bases, leaving 18 bases between them. The CDR3 loop spans 16 amino acids.